This TCR beta chain appears in the sequencing data of a study of PD-L1 blockade in urothelial cancer. Measured with immunoSEQ multiplex PCR; TCRdb has only the in-frame clones, and not every one. The table has 20,000 to 25,000 clones, 84% seen once. V lost 3 bases and J lost 1, with 12 bases in between. The germline gives CDR1 SGHRS, CDR2 YFSETQ. This CDR3 has 15 residues. This clone is a singleton in its sample. The clonotype comes from a man aged 65 to 85 with urothelial cancer. The chain is built from TRBV5-1 and TRBJ2-3, with D perhaps matching TRBD1 (6 bases). The sequences come from PBMCs, collected around atezolizumab (anti-PD-L1) treatment. CDR3 loop: CASSSTGRGTDTQYF. As DNA, the CDR3 is TGCGCCAGCAGCTCGACAGGCCGTGGCACAGATACGCAGTATTTT. Full variable domain (outside the CDR3, taken from reference TRBV5-1 and TRBJ2-3): KAGVTQTPRYLIKTRGQQVTLSCSPISGHRSVSWYQQTPGQGLQFLFEYFSETQRNKGNFPGRFSGRQFSNSRSEMNVSTLELGDSALYLCASSSTGRGTDTQYFGPGTRLTVL.